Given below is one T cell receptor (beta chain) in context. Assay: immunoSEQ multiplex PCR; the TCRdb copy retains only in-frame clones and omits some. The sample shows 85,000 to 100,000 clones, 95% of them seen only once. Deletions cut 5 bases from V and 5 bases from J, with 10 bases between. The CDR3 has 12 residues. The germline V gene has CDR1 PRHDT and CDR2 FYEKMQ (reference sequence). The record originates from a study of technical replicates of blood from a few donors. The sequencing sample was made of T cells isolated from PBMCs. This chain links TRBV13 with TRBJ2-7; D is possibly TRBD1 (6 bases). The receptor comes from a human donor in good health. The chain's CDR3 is CASSLQGHEQYF. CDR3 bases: TGTGCCAGCAGCCTACAGGGCCACGAGCAGTACTTC.